The sequence of this TCR beta chain was determined in a study of blood T cell repertoires in COVID-19. Overall study context: The study drew acute and convalescent COVID-19 samples from the United States, Italy and Spain.

The CDR3 consists of 17 residues. Germline V CDR1 and CDR2: LGHNA, YNFKEQ. The V gene end was trimmed by 4 bases and the J gene end by 4 bases; junction bases not matched to a gene: 12. The assay was immunoSEQ multiplex PCR, and TCRdb's table has in-frame clones only and misses some. The sample shows tens of thousands of clones, about 85% of them seen only once. The clonotype originates from a human donor in a cohort sampled during active COVID-19. Sequencing input: peripheral blood. The V gene is TRBV4-2, the J gene TRBJ2-3, with 9 bases lining up with TRBD2. The CDR3 region is CASSPSAGGQSPDTQYF. The CDR3 DNA reads TGTGCCAGCAGCCCGAGTGCGGGGGGGCAAAGCCCAGATACGCAGTATTTT.